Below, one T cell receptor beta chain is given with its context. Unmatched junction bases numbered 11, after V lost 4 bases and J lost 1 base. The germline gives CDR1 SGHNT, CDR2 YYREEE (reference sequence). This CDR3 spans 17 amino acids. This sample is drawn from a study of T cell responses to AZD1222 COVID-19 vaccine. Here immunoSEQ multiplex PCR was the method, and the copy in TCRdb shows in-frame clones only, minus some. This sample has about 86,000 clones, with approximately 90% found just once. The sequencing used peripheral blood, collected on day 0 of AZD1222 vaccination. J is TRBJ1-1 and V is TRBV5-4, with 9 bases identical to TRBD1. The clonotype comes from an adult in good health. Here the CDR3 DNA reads TGTGCCAGCAGCCCACAGGGGGCAGTTGGAAGGAACACTGAAGCTTTCTTT. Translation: CASSPQGAVGRNTEAFF.